This is a list of T cell receptor beta chains from one sample in a study of blood T cell repertoires in COVID-19. Using immunoSEQ multiplex PCR, the repertoire was profiled, and TCRdb retains in-frame clones only, with some absent. This table has roughly 86,000 clones, 60% to 85% appearing once. Sequenced: peripheral blood. The origin of the receptors is a man in his fifties who had recovered from COVID-19. The CDR3 runs from the conserved cysteine through the conserved F or W.

TRBV18,CASSPPFGSEETQYF
TRBV5-4,CASSFNSYEQYF
TRBV11-2,CASSYRTGGASNEQYF
TRBV5-8,CASSPSGGQETQYF
TRBV18,CASSQAGTGRPEAFF
TRBV12-3/TRBV12-4,CASSQTSYEQFF
TRBV10-3,CASSGGDYNEQFF
TRBV10-3,CAISVYRGLTEAFF
TRBV7-3,CASSNRGPTGELFF
TRBV2,CASTSREKTEAFF
TRBV2,CASSEGTEVSPLHF
TRBV6-5,CASSSSGPRNEKLFF
TRBV7-9,CASSPTGRNTGELFF
TRBV28,CASSPRLAVPNF
TRBV5-8,CASSLAAGPVFGEAFF
TRBV5-4,CASSLSLAGYNEQFF
TRBV6-2/TRBV6-3,CASSDMEIQYF
TRBV6-5,CASRHTSSLVEQYF
TRBV6-5,CASRTLDSMNTEAFF
TRBV11-2,CASSHRGAYGYTF
TRBV11-2,CASSLAASESSYEQYF
TRBV27,CAWDYEQFF
TRBV5-3,CARSFLPLQGSPLHF
TRBV19,CASSSQGRRYEQYF
TRBV4-2,CASSQERRISADTQYF
TRBV20-1,CSARDFYTQYF
TRBV7-9,CASSYGTGTNYGYTF
TRBV15,CATSRDLRQGAATYGYTF
TRBV5-6,CASSLRGLLTTDTQYF
TRBV7-3,CASSPQGGTEAFF